This TCR beta chain was identified in a study of cytomegalovirus exposure and HLA in healthy donors. The PCR had 60 Vbeta and 13 Jbeta primers. TCRdb's copy holds only in-frame clones and misses some; the assay was immunoSEQ multiplex PCR. The sample lists around 150,000 clones; around 80% were seen once. Study conclusions and caveats: Reports state that TCR beta sequences accurately predicted most subjects' HLA-A and HLA-B alleles. Differences between HLA loci emerged in a later analysis of TCR association rates, with DRB1 most and HLA-C fewest.

Details on this clone: Its antigen is undetermined.

The clonotype originates from a man aged 25 to 40 in good health and CMV-seropositive. Sequenced material: PBMCs.

CDR3 protein: CASSSQRDSDTQYF. CDR3 bases: TGCGCCAGCAGCTCCCAAAGGGACTCGGATACGCAGTATTTT. The chain couples TRBV5-1 to TRBJ2-3; a weak D match, TRBD2 (6 bases). The V gene lost 3 bases and the J gene lost 6 bases, with 14 bases spanning the gap. From germline, CDR1 is SGHRS and CDR2 YFSETQ. The CDR3 spans 14 residues.